Following are 25 T cell receptor beta chains from one sample sequenced in a study of T-cell memory formation after mild COVID-19 (dated by TCRdb to about 2021). Library construction relied on 5' RACE. TCRdb records Illumina NovaSeq 6000 as the sequencer. TCRdb reprocessing: public reads trimmed at Q25 with fastp, clones called with MiXCR, in-frame beta chains kept. Rows matching on CDR3 protein sequence are summarized as one entry with the most common DNA and genes. Within this sample are 250,000 to 300,000 distinct CDR3 sequences, with approximately 18% of them counted one time only. The ten most abundant clones make up roughly 23% of the sample. Sequencing was carried out using PBMCs or a T cell subset sorted from them (not recorded which). The source is a man between 18 and 29 years old who had mild COVID-19 (a few samples of this study predate the infection). The sample titles of this study are shuffled in the database, so cell type and time point are left out; the donor was told from shared clones.

This clonotype has a handful of counts. The chain uses TRBV20-1 and TRBJ2-3; possible D gene TRBD2, 5 bases. Germline V gene sequence: CDR1 DFQATT, CDR2 SNEGSKA (reference sequence). The CDR3 is 11 amino acids. Trimming took off 7 bases at V and 4 bases at J, with 9 bases between the two ends. The DNA for the CDR3 is TGCAGTGGACAAGCGGCAGATACGCAGTATTTT. Protein sequence: CSGQAADTQYF.

This clonotype has only a few counts. The V gene is TRBV4-1, the J gene TRBJ1-1, with D possibly being TRBD1 (6 bases). Germline values: CDR1 MGHRA, CDR2 YSYEKL. Trimming took off 3 bases at V and 9 bases at J, with 20 bases between the two ends. This CDR3 has 15 amino acids. CDR3 nucleotides: TGCGCCAGCAGCCACCCCGAAAACAGGGAGGGCCAAGCTTTCTTT. Protein: CASSHPENREGQAFF.

The rearrangement joins TRBV7-9 to TRBJ2-2; the D is unclear. Germline lookup yields CDR1 SEHNR and CDR2 FQNEAQ (reference sequence). CDR3 length equals 16 residues. Trimming removed 3 bases at V and 4 bases at J, with 15 bases between. CDR3 loop: CASSFPLGQSTGELFF. CDR3 coding DNA: TGTGCCAGCAGCTTCCCGCTAGGGCAGAGCACCGGGGAGCTGTTTTTT.

This clonotype came up a few times. This chain connects TRBV7-6 to TRBJ1-2, with a weak D call TRBD1 (6 bases). Per the germline V gene, CDR1 is SGHVS and CDR2 is FNYEAQ. Trimming removed 2 bases at V and 1 base at J, with 11 bases between. The CDR3 has 15 residues. The CDR3 nucleotides are TGTGCCAGCAGCTTATTTGCAGGGGATAACTATGGCTACACCTTC. It encodes CASSLFAGDNYGYTF.

This clonotype came up many times. The rearrangement links TRBV7-9 to TRBJ2-3; TRBD2 is a possible D gene (5 bases). This CDR3 region has 15 residues. V was pared by 5 bases and J by 4 bases, with 16 bases between. Germline CDR1 is SEHNR and CDR2 is FQNEAQ (reference sequence). DNA of the CDR3: TGTGCCAGCAGCAACCGACGGGCAGCGGCAGATACGCAGTATTTT. Translating it yields CASSNRRAAADTQYF. Drawing the rest from reference TRBV7-9 and TRBJ2-3, the complete variable domain is DTGVSQNPRHKITKRGQNVTFRCDPISEHNRLYWYRQTLGQGPEFLTYFQNEAQLEKSRLLSDRFSAERPKGSFSTLEIQRTEQGDSAMYLCASSNRRAAADTQYFGPGTRLTVL.

This clonotype was observed a few times. The rearrangement links TRBV7-2 to TRBJ1-4, with D unresolved. Germline CDR1 SGHTA, CDR2 FQGNSA. Trimming removed 5 bases from V and 7 bases from J, with 14 bases in between. The CDR3 is 14 amino acids. The CDR3 loop reads CASSPAGTGEKLFF. DNA for the CDR3: TGTGCCAGCAGCCCTGCAGGAACGGGTGAAAAACTGTTTTTT.

The gene calls are TRBV12-3 or TRBV12-4 and TRBJ2-3; D gene uncertain. This CDR3 is built from 12 residues. V shed 6 bases and J shed 6 bases, with 10 bases lying between them. The CDR3 nucleotides read TGTGCCAGCAGCGGCACCGTGGATACGCAGTATTTT. It encodes CASSGTVDTQYF.

This chain joins TRBV6-5 and TRBJ2-1; 11 nucleotides align to TRBD2. V shed 7 bases, J shed 5 bases, and the junction held 7 bases outside the gene matches. The CDR3 totals 15 residues. CDR1 is MNHEY and CDR2 is SVGAGI in the germline V gene. The CDR3 sequence is CASTSSGGTNNEQFF. The CDR3 region has the DNA TGTGCCAGCACTTCTAGCGGGGGGACGAACAATGAGCAGTTCTTC.

This clonotype was seen only a few times. CDR3 residues: CASSQITGSRSYNEQFF. The CDR3 DNA follows: TGCGCCAGCAGCCAGATAACCGGGTCCCGCTCCTACAATGAGCAGTTCTTC. V is TRBV4-3 and J is TRBJ2-1; the D is unclear. The CDR3 runs to 17 residues. V was pared by 3 bases and J by 0 bases, with 15 bases between. Germline CDR1 and CDR2: LGHNA and YSLEER.

This rearrangement joins TRBV7-9 to TRBJ2-5; D is unresolved. Germline V CDR1 and CDR2: SEHNR, FQNEAQ (reference sequence). Trimming cost V 5 bases and J 5 bases, with 15 bases left between them. This CDR3 comprises 14 residues. The CDR3 DNA reads TGTGCCAGCAGCCCCTCAGGCGGTACGGAGACCCAGTACTTC. Protein product: CASSPSGGTETQYF.

The chain joins TRBV20-1 to TRBJ2-3; possibly TRBD2 for D (6 bases). V was cut by 5 bases and J by 0 bases, with 36 bases left in between. Germline lookup yields CDR1 DFQATT and CDR2 SNEGSKA (reference sequence). This CDR3 spans 22 amino acids. Here the CDR3 DNA reads TGCAGTGCTTCCGTGGGTGTGGGCCAAAGACTAGTGACCGATCCTAGCACAGATACGCAGTATTTT. Translation: CSASVGVGQRLVTDPSTDTQYF.

This clonotype appeared many times. The V gene is TRBV29-1, the J gene TRBJ1-5, with 7 bases matching TRBD1. The germline CDR1 and CDR2 sequences are SQVTM and ANQGSEA. After removal of 6 bases from V and 4 bases from J, the junction contained 6 bases not matched to a gene. CDR3 length: 13 residues. CDR3 sequence: CSVAGTANQPQHF. CDR3 sequence (DNA): TGCAGCGTCGCTGGGACAGCTAATCAGCCCCAGCATTTT.

The chain is built from TRBV4-3 and TRBJ1-2; weak D call: TRBD1 (5 bases). Germline CDR1 is LGHNA and CDR2 is YSLEER. Trimming left V 4 bases short and J 0 bases short, with 15 bases between. This CDR3 is 16 amino acids long. CDR3 region: CASSPLGTGANYGYTF. The CDR3 nucleotides read TGCGCCAGCAGCCCCTTGGGGACCGGGGCTAACTATGGCTACACCTTC.

V and J are TRBV12-3 or TRBV12-4 and TRBJ1-1; D might be TRBD1 (5 bases). V lost 5 bases and J lost 1, with 11 bases in between. The CDR3 is made up of 14 amino acids. DNA of the CDR3: TGTGCCAGCAGTCCGACAGTAAGGAACACTGAAGCTTTCTTT. It encodes CASSPTVRNTEAFF.

This clonotype was seen only a few times. The chain carries TRBV5-1 and TRBJ1-1; weak D call: TRBD1 (5 bases). This CDR3 is 13 amino acids long. V lost 5 bases and J 1 base, leaving 9 bases between the germline ends. The germline gives CDR1 SGHRS, CDR2 YFSETQ. The CDR3 DNA reads TGCGCCAGCAGACCCGGACAGAACACTGAAGCTTTCTTT. Translated: CASRPGQNTEAFF.

Only a few counts were recorded for this clonotype. The chain uses TRBV4-3 and TRBJ1-5; 9 bases align to TRBD1. The CDR3 has 14 residues. Unmatched junction bases numbered 7, after V lost 8 bases and J lost 5 bases. Germline lookup yields CDR1 LGHNA and CDR2 YSLEER. The CDR3 DNA is TGCGCCAGCGGCCGGGACAGGGCCTATCAGCCCCAGCATTTT. It encodes CASGRDRAYQPQHF.

The V gene is TRBV6-2 or TRBV6-3, the J gene TRBJ2-7; D ambiguous. Trimming cost V 8 bases and J 1 base, with 9 bases left between them. The germline gives CDR1 MNHEY, CDR2 SVGEGT. This CDR3 is 12 amino acids long. Here the CDR3 reads CASGQASYEQYF. The CDR3 DNA follows: TGTGCCAGCGGGCAGGCTTCCTACGAGCAGTACTTC.

The rearrangement joins TRBV7-2 to TRBJ1-1, with a tentative D call TRBD1 (6 bases). This CDR3 is built from 13 residues. Trimming pared 4 bases from V and 11 bases from J, leaving 17 bases between. Germline CDR1 SGHTA, CDR2 FQGNSA. CDR3: CASSSILQGWAFF. The CDR3 bases are TGTGCCAGCAGCTCGATACTACAGGGTTGGGCTTTCTTT.

This clonotype was seen a few times. The chain uses TRBV2 and TRBJ2-3; TRBD2 agrees at 7 bases. The CDR3 loop spans 17 amino acids. The trim removed 3 bases at V and 0 bases at J, leaving 9 bases unmatched. Germline CDR1 SNHLY, CDR2 FYNNEI. CDR3 DNA sequence: TGTGCCAGCAGTGACGGTGCGCGGGGGACCAGCACAGATACGCAGTATTTT. Translation: CASSDGARGTSTDTQYF.

V is TRBV3-1 and J is TRBJ2-7, with 9 bases matching TRBD2. CDR1 and CDR2 from the germline V gene are LGHDT and YNNKEL (reference sequence). The CDR3 spans 14 residues. V dropped 5 bases and J dropped 2; count of bases not matched to a gene: 4. The CDR3: CASSAGLATYEQYF. The DNA for the CDR3 is TGTGCCAGCAGCGCCGGACTAGCGACCTACGAGCAGTACTTC.

This clonotype was seen a few times. This CDR3 reads CASSLSPGANYEQFF. The CDR3, as DNA: TGTGCCAGCAGCTTAAGCCCAGGGGCTAATTATGAGCAGTTCTTC. The chain links TRBV11-2 to TRBJ2-1, with TRBD1 as a possible D gene (6 bases). The germline V and J ends were trimmed by 2 bases and 8 bases, with 16 bases remaining between them. Germline V lookup: CDR1 SGHAT, CDR2 FQNNGV. This CDR3 has 15 residues.

In this sample, this clonotype turned up a few times. The chain carries TRBV10-3 and TRBJ2-5; 8 bases line up with TRBD2. Germline V gene lookup returns CDR1 ENHRY and CDR2 SYGVKD. J lost 5 bases, V lost 10 bases, and 9 bases had no gene match. This CDR3 is built from 13 residues. In DNA, the CDR3 is TGTGCCACAGTAGCGGGGCCCTTGGAGACCCAGTACTTC. It is translated as CATVAGPLETQYF.

J is TRBJ2-7 and V is TRBV15; TRBD1 might be the D (7 bases). CDR1 and CDR2 (germline): LNHNV, YYDKDF (reference sequence). There are 13 residues in the CDR3. V lost 8 bases and J lost 2, with 13 bases in between. CDR3 in amino acids: CATAQGGPYEQYV. The CDR3 nucleotides are TGTGCCACCGCCCAGGGGGGACCCTACGAGCAGTACGTC.

This rearrangement joins TRBV6-5 to TRBJ2-7; D not resolved. In germline, CDR1 is MNHEY, CDR2 SVGAGI. Between the trimmed V and J ends, which lost 2 bases and 0 bases, there was a span of 8 bases. The CDR3 covers 14 residues. This CDR3 is CASSYVGFSYEQYF. In DNA form, the CDR3 reads TGTGCCAGCAGTTACGTGGGATTCTCCTACGAGCAGTACTTC.

The chain employs TRBV5-1 and TRBJ2-1, with 8 positions matching TRBD1. Trimming removed 0 bases from V and 6 bases from J; junction bases left unmatched: 5. The CDR3 has 15 residues. CDR1 and CDR2 (germline): SGHRS, YFSETQ. CDR3 protein: CASSLVPGGFNEQFF. DNA for the CDR3: TGCGCCAGCAGCTTGGTTCCAGGGGGCTTCAATGAGCAGTTCTTC.